Shown below are 20 T cell receptor beta chains from a single sample sequenced in a study of Tregs in tolerant kidney transplant recipients. Libraries were prepared by immunoSEQ multiplex PCR; TCRdb keeps only in-frame clonotypes and omits some of them. Found here are about 48,000 clones; the top ten clones hold roughly 0.85%. The sample here was CD4+ T cells from blood, taken before the transplant. The receptor source for this set is a human donor who received a combined kidney and bone marrow transplant.

Notes on this clone: The read finishes 3 residues shy of the CDR3 end, and the germline J gene is used to complete it. V and J are TRBV6-2 or TRBV6-3 and TRBJ2-7; possibly TRBD2 for D (5 bases). The CDR3 is made up of 17 amino acids. The ends were cut back, 2 bases at V and 3 bases at J, with 20 bases in the middle. Germline V gene sequence: CDR1 MNHEY, CDR2 SVGEGT. Here the CDR3 reads CASSYARGLGAFYEQYF. The CDR3 bases that were read are TGTGCCAGCAGTTACGCCCGGGGTCTCGGAGCTTTCTACGAG.

A remark on this clone: The read comes to an end 3 residues before the CDR3 does, leaving the germline J gene to fill in the end. The chain joins TRBV5-4 to TRBJ2-1; TRBD2 matches 9 bases. The CDR3 contains 13 residues. Per the germline V gene, CDR1 is SGHNT and CDR2 is YYREEE (reference sequence). The V segment lost 4 bases and the J segment 7 bases; nucleotides outside the gene matches: 3. The CDR3 bases that were read are TGTGCCAGCAGCCGTAGCGGGAGTAATGAG. As protein: CASSRSGSNE. The entire CDR3 is CASSRSGSNEQFF.

A note on this clone: The read is 3 residues too short to cover the CDR3 end, so that end is filled in from the germline J gene. This rearrangement joins TRBV7-2 to TRBJ2-5; D possibly corresponds to TRBD1 (6 bases). This CDR3 is 13 amino acids long. Trimming took off 6 bases at V and 3 bases at J, with 11 bases between the two ends. Germline V gene sequence: CDR1 SGHTA, CDR2 FQGNSA. The CDR3 region is CASSRGQEETQYF. CDR3 DNA, as far as it was read: TGTGCCAGCAGTCGGGGACAAGAAGAGACC.

Points on this clone: The sequence runs out 3 residues before the end of the CDR3; the remainder is reconstructed from the germline J gene. The rearrangement joins TRBV29-1 to TRBJ2-3; D is unresolved. Between the trimmed V and J ends, which lost 1 base and 0 bases, there was a span of 14 bases. Germline values: CDR1 SQVTM, CDR2 ANQGSEA. The CDR3 covers 16 residues. The sequenced CDR3 bases are TGCAGCGTTGAAGTCAGGTACACCACTAGCACAGATACG. Amino acids: CSVEVRYTTSTDT. The whole CDR3 region reads CSVEVRYTTSTDTQYF.

In regard to this clone: The read ends 3 residues before the CDR3 terminus; that terminus is restored from the germline J gene. V is TRBV30 and J is TRBJ2-7, with TRBD1 matching 8 bases. The CDR3 contains 14 residues. Trimming cost V 3 bases and J 2 bases; bases outside gene matches: 6. The germline V gene encodes CDR1 GTSNPN and CDR2 SVGIG (reference sequence). The CDR3 sequence: CAWRDPGQAYEQYF. CDR3 DNA, as far as it was read: TGTGCCTGGAGAGACCCGGGACAGGCCTACGAG.

With regard to this clone: The read comes to an end 3 residues before the CDR3 does, leaving the germline J gene to fill in the end. V gene TRBV7-2 combines with J gene TRBJ1-1; 8 positions agree with TRBD1. This CDR3 has 14 amino acids. V dropped 3 bases and J dropped 1; count of bases not matched to a gene: 1. Per the germline V gene, CDR1 is SGHTA and CDR2 is FQGNSA. This CDR3 reads CASSFGQGNTEAFF. CDR3 DNA (partial): TGTGCCAGCAGCTTTGGACAGGGGAACACTGAA.

Worth noting for this clone: The observed sequence ends 3 residues before the CDR3 terminus, with the missing tail filled in from the germline J gene. V and J are TRBV7-9 and TRBJ2-7, with 7 bases matching TRBD2. The CDR3 runs to 13 residues. The V and J ends lost 5 bases and 3 bases, in that order; junction bases with no gene match: 4. From germline, CDR1 is SEHNR and CDR2 FQNEAQ (reference sequence). The CDR3 bases that were read are TGTGCCAGCAGCACGGGGACTAACTACGAG. The encoded protein is CASSTGTNYE. The complete CDR3 sequence is CASSTGTNYEQYF.

Regarding this clone: The sequence runs out 3 residues before the end of the CDR3; the remainder is reconstructed from the germline J gene. The chain joins TRBV4-1 to TRBJ1-5; the D gene is possibly TRBD1 (6 bases). V lost 4 bases and J lost 7, with 20 bases in between. From germline, CDR1 is MGHRA and CDR2 YSYEKL. This CDR3 has 16 residues. CDR3 region: CASSRQGGGTGQPQHF. The sequenced CDR3 bases are TGCGCCAGCAGCCGCCAGGGAGGGGGAACGGGGCAGCCC.

The CDR3 protein is CSAGTGVYNEQFF. The CDR3 DNA, read in part, is TGCAGTGCGGGGACAGGGGTATACAATGAG. V and J are TRBV20-1 and TRBJ2-1; 10 bases are a match to TRBD1. The CDR3 end lies 3 residues beyond the end of the read and is filled in from the germline J gene. This CDR3 has 13 amino acids. Germline CDR1 reads DFQATT; CDR2 reads SNEGSKA (reference sequence). Trimming took 6 bases from V and 4 from J; bases not matched to a gene: 3.

With respect to this clone: The read is 3 residues too short to cover the CDR3 end, so that end is filled in from the germline J gene. The rearrangement joins TRBV5-4 to TRBJ2-3, with unresolved D. This CDR3 has 12 residues. Trimming shortened V by 1 base and J by 6 bases, and 6 bases separated the two germline ends. From germline, CDR1 is SGHNT and CDR2 YYREEE (reference sequence). CDR3 DNA, as far as it was read: TGTGCCAGCAGCTTGCCCTCCGATACG. This sequence encodes CASSLPSDT. The complete CDR3 sequence is CASSLPSDTQYF.

Turning to this clone: The read halts 3 residues ahead of the CDR3 end, with the missing end drawn from the germline J gene. V gene TRBV7-9 combines with J gene TRBJ2-7; the D gene is possibly TRBD1 (8 bases). The length of the CDR3 is 14 residues. Germline V gene data show CDR1 as SEHNR and CDR2 as FQNEAQ (reference sequence). With 4 bases removed from V and 6 bases from J, the gap between germline ends came to 16 bases. The covered CDR3 bases are TGTGCCAGCAGCTCTAGCGGACAGGGAGGCGAG. Protein product: CASSSSGQGGE. The complete CDR3 protein is CASSSSGQGGEQYF.

On this clone itself: Coverage ceases 3 residues before the CDR3 finishes, and the germline J gene fills in the end. This sequence joins TRBV7-3 and TRBJ2-2, with a weak D call TRBD2 (5 bases). Trimming left V 5 bases short and J 4 bases short, with 20 bases between. The germline V gene encodes CDR1 SGHTA and CDR2 FQGTGA. This CDR3 is 17 amino acids long. The CDR3 is CASSPTVTSGTTGELFF. The part of the CDR3 DNA that was read is TGTGCCAGCAGCCCCACTGTTACGAGCGGCACCACCGGGGAG.

For this clone: Coverage ceases 3 residues before the CDR3 finishes, and the germline J gene fills in the end. J is TRBJ2-2 and V is TRBV7-2; D might be TRBD2 (5 bases). V lost 5 bases, J lost 4 bases, and 8 bases lay in between. This CDR3 has 13 amino acids. In germline, CDR1 is SGHTA, CDR2 FQGNSA. The CDR3 spells CASSITSTGELFF. The CDR3 bases that were read are TGTGCCAGCAGCATAACTAGCACCGGGGAG. The full variable domain, in which reference TRBV7-2 and TRBJ2-2 provide the parts outside the CDR3, is GAGVSQSPSNKVTEKGKDVELRCDPISGHTALYWYRQSLGQGLEFLIYFQGNSAPDKSGLPSDRFSAERTGGSVSTLTIQRTQQEDSAVYLCASSITSTGELFFGEGSRLTVL.

The CDR3 DNA, read in part, is TGCAGTGCTAGGGAGACAGGGTCTTATAATTCACCC. Translation gives CSARETGSYNSP. The complete CDR3 sequence is CSARETGSYNSPLHF. This sequence joins TRBV20-1 and TRBJ1-6; 7 positions match TRBD1. Sequencing ends 3 residues short of the CDR3 end; the germline J gene provides the rest. With V trimmed by 3 bases and J by 4 bases, 6 bases remained unmatched. The CDR3 is made up of 15 amino acids. Germline V CDR1 and CDR2: DFQATT, SNEGSKA (reference sequence).

Concerning this clone itself: The missing CDR3 end, 3 residues past where the read stops, is filled in from the germline J gene. The rearrangement uses TRBV5-3 and TRBJ1-2; D remains unclear. TRBV5-3 is an open reading frame whose function is uncertain. This CDR3 is built from 19 residues. V was shortened by 1 base and J by 2 bases, with 24 bases between the two germline ends. The covered CDR3 bases are TGTGCCAGAAGCTTGAATCTAGCTTTTGTATGGGAAGGGAACTATGGC. Translation gives CARSLNLAFVWEGNYG. The entire CDR3 protein is CARSLNLAFVWEGNYGYTF.

Remarks on this clone: The CDR3 extends 3 residues past the end of the read, so its final part is completed from the germline J gene. V is TRBV10-3 and J is TRBJ1-1, with D maybe TRBD1 (6 bases). The CDR3 length is 11 residues. Per germline, CDR1 ENHRY and CDR2 SYGVKD. V was cut by 7 bases and J by 5 bases, with 8 bases left in between. The sequenced part of the CDR3 DNA is TGTGCCATCAAAACAGGGACTGAA. Translating gives CAIKTGTE. The whole CDR3 protein is CAIKTGTEAFF.

Notes on this clone: The read falls 3 residues short of the CDR3 end, and the missing part is taken from the germline J gene. The chain links TRBV6-1 to TRBJ1-6, with D perhaps TRBD1 (5 bases). This CDR3 contains 16 residues. Germline-derived CDR1 and CDR2 are MNHNS and SASEGT. V lost 3 bases and J 0 bases, leaving 9 bases between the germline ends. The CDR3 DNA, read in part, is TGTGCCAGCAGTGAGACAGCTACCTCCTATAATTCACCC. Amino acid sequence: CASSETATSYNSP. In full, the CDR3 is CASSETATSYNSPLHF.

Concerning this clone itself: The read comes to an end 3 residues before the CDR3 does, leaving the germline J gene to fill in the end. V gene TRBV19 combines with J gene TRBJ2-1, with 11 positions matching TRBD2. CDR1 and CDR2 from the germline V gene are LNHDA and SQIVND (reference sequence). The V segment lost 3 bases and the J segment 6 bases; nucleotides outside the gene matches: 4. The CDR3 covers 15 residues. The CDR3 is CASSITSGSFNEQFF. The covered CDR3 bases are TGTGCCAGTAGTATTACTAGCGGGAGTTTCAATGAG.

In the case of this clone: The CDR3 goes on 3 residues after the read ends, and that part is filled in from the germline J gene. The V call is TRBV9, the J call TRBJ2-1; 7 bases align to TRBD2. This CDR3 has 17 residues. Per germline, CDR1 SGDLS and CDR2 YYNGEE. Trimming took 2 bases from V and 5 from J; bases not matched to a gene: 13. Partial CDR3 DNA: TGTGCCAGCAGCGTGGGGGGGAGGGCCTTACTAGACAATGAG. Its protein product is CASSVGGRALLDNE. The full CDR3 sequence reads CASSVGGRALLDNEQFF.

Concerning this clone itself: The read is 3 residues too short to cover the CDR3 end, so that end is filled in from the germline J gene. The chain employs TRBV18 and TRBJ2-3; unclear D gene. Germline CDR1 KGHSH, CDR2 LQKENI. Between the trimmed V and J ends, which lost 1 base and 0 bases, there was a span of 8 bases. This CDR3 has 15 amino acids. The DNA read from the CDR3 is TGTGCCAGCTCACCACAGGCGGCAAGCACAGATACG. This codes for CASSPQAASTDT. From start to end, the CDR3 is CASSPQAASTDTQYF.